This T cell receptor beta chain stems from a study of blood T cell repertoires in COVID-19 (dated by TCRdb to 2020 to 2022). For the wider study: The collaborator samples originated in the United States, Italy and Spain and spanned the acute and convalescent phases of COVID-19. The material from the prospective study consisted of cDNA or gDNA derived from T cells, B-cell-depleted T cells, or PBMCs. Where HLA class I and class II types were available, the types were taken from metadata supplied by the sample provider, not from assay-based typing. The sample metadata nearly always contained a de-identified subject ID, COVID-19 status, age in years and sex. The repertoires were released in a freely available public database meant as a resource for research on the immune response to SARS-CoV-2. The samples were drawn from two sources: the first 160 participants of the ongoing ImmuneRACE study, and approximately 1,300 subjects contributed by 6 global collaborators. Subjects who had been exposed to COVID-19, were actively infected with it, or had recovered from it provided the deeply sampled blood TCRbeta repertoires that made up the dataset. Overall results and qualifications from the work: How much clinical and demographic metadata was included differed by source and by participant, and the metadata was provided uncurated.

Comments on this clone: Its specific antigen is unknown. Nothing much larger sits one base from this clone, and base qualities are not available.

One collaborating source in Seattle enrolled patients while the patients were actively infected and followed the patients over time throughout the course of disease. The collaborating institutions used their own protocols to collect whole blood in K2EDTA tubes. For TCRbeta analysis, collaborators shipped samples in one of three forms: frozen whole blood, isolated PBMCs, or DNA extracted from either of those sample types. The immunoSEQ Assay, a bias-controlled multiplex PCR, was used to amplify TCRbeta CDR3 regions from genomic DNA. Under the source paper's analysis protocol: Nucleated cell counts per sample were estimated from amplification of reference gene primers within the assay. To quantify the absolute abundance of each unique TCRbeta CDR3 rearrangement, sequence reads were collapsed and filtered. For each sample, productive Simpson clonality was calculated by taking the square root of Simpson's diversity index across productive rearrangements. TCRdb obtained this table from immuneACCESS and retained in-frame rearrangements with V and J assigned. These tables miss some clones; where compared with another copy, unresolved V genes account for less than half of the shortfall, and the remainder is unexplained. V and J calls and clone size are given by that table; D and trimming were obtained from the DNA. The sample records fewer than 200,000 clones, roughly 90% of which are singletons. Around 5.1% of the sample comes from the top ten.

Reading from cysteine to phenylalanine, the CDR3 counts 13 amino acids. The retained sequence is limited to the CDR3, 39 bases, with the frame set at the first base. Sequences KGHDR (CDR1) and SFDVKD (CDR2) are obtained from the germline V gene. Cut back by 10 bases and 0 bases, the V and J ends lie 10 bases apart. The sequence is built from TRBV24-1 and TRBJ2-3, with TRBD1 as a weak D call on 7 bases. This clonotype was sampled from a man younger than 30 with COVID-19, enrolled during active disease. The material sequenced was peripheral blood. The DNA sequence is TGTGCCACGACAGGGACTAGCACAGATACGCAGTATTTT. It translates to CATTGTSTDTQYF.